Each of the 23 T cell receptor beta chains below was sequenced from the same sample in a study of T cells in Graves' hyperthyroidism and ophthalmopathy. TCR beta CDR3 region amplification was performed from RNA transcripts. HTBI primers drove first-round RT-PCR of the TCR CDR3. One entry per CDR3 protein results from TCRdb running MiXCR on the multiplex PCR reads. This table holds hundreds of thousands of distinct CDR3 sequences, roughly 20% found once. The sequenced material came from blood. The receptors stem from a man aged 30 to 45 with Graves' ophthalmopathy.

The V call is TRBV7-2, the J call TRBJ1-5, with a weak D call TRBD1 (6 bases). Germline lookup yields CDR1 SGHTA and CDR2 FQGNSA. Between the trimmed V and J ends, which lost 2 bases and 6 bases, there was a span of 14 bases. The CDR3 spans 15 residues. The CDR3 region is CASSLSAGEGQPQHF. In DNA form, the CDR3 reads TGTGCCAGCAGCTTAAGCGCAGGGGAGGGTCAGCCCCAGCATTTT.

This clonotype was seen ten or more times. The gene calls are TRBV2 and TRBJ1-2; weak D call: TRBD1 (5 bases). The germline gives CDR1 SNHLY, CDR2 FYNNEI. V lost 3 bases and J lost 6, with 11 bases in between. CDR3 length equals 13 residues. The CDR3 DNA follows: TGTGCCAGCAGTGAGGGGACCGGTCATGGCTACACCTTC. Amino acid sequence: CASSEGTGHGYTF.

This clonotype turned up a few times. The rearrangement joins TRBV20-1 to TRBJ2-3, with D perhaps matching TRBD2 (5 bases). Germline lookup yields CDR1 DFQATT and CDR2 SNEGSKA (reference sequence). The CDR3 has 16 amino acids. V was pared by 0 bases and J by 0 bases, with 13 bases between. The DNA for the CDR3 is TGCAGTGCTAGAGATAATGGTGAGGGCAGCACAGATACGCAGTATTTT. Amino acid sequence: CSARDNGEGSTDTQYF.

The chain combines TRBV5-6 with TRBJ2-7; D possibly corresponds to TRBD1 (6 bases). The CDR3 is 14 residues long. The ends were cut back, 3 bases at V and 3 bases at J, with 13 bases in the middle. Germline CDR1 and CDR2: SGHDT and YYEEEE. The CDR3 protein is CASSSTGRYYEQYF. The CDR3 DNA follows: TGTGCCAGCAGCTCGACAGGTCGCTACTACGAGCAGTACTTC. The complete variable domain, with remaining parts taken from reference TRBV5-6 and TRBJ2-7, reads DAGVTQSPTHLIKTRGQQVTLRCSPKSGHDTVSWYQQALGQGPQFIFQYYEEEERQRGNFPDRFSGHQFPNYSSELNVNALLLGDSALYLCASSSTGRYYEQYFGPGTRLTVT.

The chain uses TRBV28 and TRBJ1-1, with 7 bases fitting TRBD1. The V segment lost 2 bases and the J segment 9 bases; nucleotides outside the gene matches: 3. Germline lookup yields CDR1 MDHEN and CDR2 SYDVKM. The CDR3 is 12 amino acids. CDR3: CASSLRGPQAFF. CDR3 nucleotide sequence: TGTGCCAGCAGTTTAAGGGGGCCCCAAGCTTTCTTT.

At least ten counts were recorded for this clonotype. The chain joins TRBV28 to TRBJ2-2; TRBD2 is a possible D gene (8 bases). The CDR3 runs 15 residues. Germline CDR1 is MDHEN and CDR2 is SYDVKM. V lost 8 bases and J lost 4, with 17 bases in between. In nucleotides, the CDR3 is TGTGCCAGCGTCGCGGGGGGACAGACCACCGGGGAGCTGTTTTTT. Translation gives CASVAGGQTTGELFF.

The V gene is TRBV12-3 or TRBV12-4, the J gene TRBJ1-4, with 9 bases matching TRBD1. CDR3 size: 12 residues. The ends lost 5 bases at V and 13 bases at J; junction bases unmatched: 5. The CDR3 is CASSRYRGRLFF. The DNA for the CDR3 is TGTGCCAGCAGTCGCTACAGGGGGCGACTGTTTTTT.

This clonotype was seen repeatedly, ten times or more. This chain uses TRBV28 with TRBJ2-1; TRBD2 matches at 8 bases. This CDR3 is 16 amino acids long. Germline V gene sequence: CDR1 MDHEN, CDR2 SYDVKM. The V and J ends lost 6 bases and 2 bases, in that order; junction bases with no gene match: 9. CDR3 in DNA: TGTGCCAGCAGACCCCGGACTAGCTCTACCTACAATGAGCAGTTCTTC. As protein: CASRPRTSSTYNEQFF. Combining the CDR3 with reference TRBV28 and TRBJ2-1 gives the whole variable domain DVKVTQSSRYLVKRTGEKVFLECVQDMDHENMFWYRQDPGLGLRLIYFSYDVKMKEKGDIPEGYSVSREKKERFSLILESASTNQTSMYLCASRPRTSSTYNEQFFGPGTRLTVL.

This clonotype was detected a few times. V and J are TRBV6-1 and TRBJ2-3; 12 nucleotides agree with TRBD2. This CDR3 is 15 amino acids long. With V trimmed by 7 bases and J by 3 bases, 5 bases remained unmatched. The V gene's germline CDR1 is MNHNS and CDR2 SASEGT. The CDR3 sequence: CASKTSGSRTDTQYF. The CDR3 nucleotides are TGTGCCAGCAAGACTAGCGGGAGTCGGACAGATACGCAGTATTTT.

J is TRBJ2-7 and V is TRBV29-1; TRBD2 matches at 11 bases. V lost 6 bases, J lost 7 bases, and 14 bases stayed unmatched. Germline CDR1 is SQVTM and CDR2 is ANQGSEA. The CDR3 extends over 15 amino acids. CDR3 region: CSVRGLAGWSGEQYF. The CDR3 DNA follows: TGCAGCGTGCGAGGACTAGCGGGTTGGTCGGGTGAGCAGTACTTC.

The chain is built from TRBV5-4 and TRBJ2-1, with D perhaps TRBD2 (6 bases). Germline CDR1 SGHNT, CDR2 YYREEE (reference sequence). Trimming removed 2 bases at V and 3 bases at J, with 9 bases between. This CDR3 has 14 amino acids. CDR3 loop: CASSLRENYNEQFF. The CDR3 nucleotides are TGTGCCAGCAGCTTACGGGAGAACTACAATGAGCAGTTCTTC.

A few counts support this clonotype. The V call is TRBV12-3 or TRBV12-4, the J call TRBJ2-7; no definite D call. The CDR3 loop spans 14 amino acids. Trimming took 6 bases from V and 4 from J, leaving 16 bases between them. CDR3 amino acids: CASSLSVDRYEQYF. The CDR3 nucleotides read TGTGCCAGCAGCCTCTCGGTAGATCGATACGAGCAGTACTTC.

The V and J genes are TRBV28 and TRBJ2-1, with TRBD1 matching 9 bases. This CDR3 is 15 amino acids long. Germline V gene lookup returns CDR1 MDHEN and CDR2 SYDVKM. Trimming took 6 bases from V and 2 from J; bases not matched to a gene: 5. The CDR3 here is CASSAGTGPYNEQFF. CDR3 in DNA: TGTGCCAGCAGCGCCGGGACAGGGCCCTACAATGAGCAGTTCTTC.

The chain links TRBV6-5 to TRBJ2-5, with 9 bases lining up with TRBD2. The J segment lost 0 bases and the V segment lost 2 bases, leaving 7 bases of the junction unmatched. Germline CDR1 is MNHEY and CDR2 is SVGAGI. The length of the CDR3 is 17 residues. The CDR3 region has the DNA TGTGCCAGCAGTTACCGAACGACTAGCGGATACCAAGAGACCCAGTACTTC. Translating it yields CASSYRTTSGYQETQYF.

In its sample, this clonotype was seen many times. The chain uses TRBV3-1 and TRBJ1-5; D remains ambiguous. Trimming left V 1 base short and J 3 bases short, with 4 bases between. Germline V CDR1 and CDR2: LGHDT, YNNKEL (reference sequence). This CDR3 region has 13 residues. The CDR3 protein is CASSQGDNQPQHF. The CDR3 DNA sequence: TGTGCCAGCAGCCAAGGGGACAATCAGCCCCAGCATTTT.

The gene calls are TRBV7-3 and TRBJ1-3; no reliable D call. CDR1 is SGHTA, CDR2 FQGTGA, per germline. The CDR3 length is 12 residues. V was cut by 3 bases and J by 4 bases, with 4 bases left in between. The CDR3 reads CASSFGGNTIYF. Written as DNA, the CDR3 is TGTGCCAGCAGCTTTGGCGGAAACACCATATATTTT.

This clonotype was recorded many times. This sequence joins TRBV6-1 and TRBJ2-7; 7 bases map to TRBD2. The V gene end was trimmed by 4 bases and the J gene end by 4 bases; junction bases not matched to a gene: 1. The CDR3 loop spans 12 amino acids. Germline V gene sequence: CDR1 MNHNS, CDR2 SASEGT. CDR3 loop: CASSGLAYEQYF. CDR3 coding DNA: TGTGCCAGCAGTGGACTAGCTTACGAGCAGTACTTC.

The chain uses TRBV7-9 and TRBJ1-6; no reliable D call. CDR1 and CDR2 from the germline V gene are SEHNR and FQNEAQ (reference sequence). CDR3 length: 17 residues. V dropped 1 base and J dropped 0 bases, with 10 bases sitting between them. In DNA form, the CDR3 reads TGTGCCAGCAGCTTAGTATTGGCGAGCTCCTATAATTCACCCCTCCACTTT. This encodes CASSLVLASSYNSPLHF.

This clonotype was counted at least ten times. The rearrangement uses TRBV12-3 or TRBV12-4 and TRBJ2-1, with D tentatively TRBD1 (5 bases). The V and J ends lost 3 bases and 5 bases respectively, with 11 bases between them. The CDR3 has 14 residues. CDR3 nucleotides: TGTGCCAGCAGTTTGCAGACAGAGAACAATGAGCAGTTCTTC. Translating it yields CASSLQTENNEQFF.

The chain links TRBV29-1 to TRBJ2-1; D unresolved. The CDR3 runs to 12 residues. Trimming left V 2 bases short and J 4 bases short, with 6 bases between. The germline CDR1 and CDR2 sequences are SQVTM and ANQGSEA. In nucleotides, the CDR3 is TGCAGCGTTGAATGGCCGTACAATGAGCAGTTCTTC. Translation gives CSVEWPYNEQFF.

This clonotype was seen many times. This chain's CDR3 is CASSPYRVENEQYF. The CDR3 DNA reads as TGTGCCAGCAGCCCATACAGGGTGGAGAACGAGCAGTACTTC. The gene calls are TRBV7-3 and TRBJ2-7; TRBD1 might be the D (6 bases). Germline CDR1 reads SGHTA; CDR2 reads FQGTGA. The CDR3 spans 14 residues. Between the trimmed V and J ends, which lost 5 bases and 5 bases, there was a span of 16 bases.

This chain uses TRBV7-9 with TRBJ2-1; 9 bases are a match to TRBD1. The V gene end was trimmed by 6 bases and the J gene end by 5 bases; junction bases not matched to a gene: 8. The CDR3 has 15 amino acids. The germline gives CDR1 SEHNR, CDR2 FQNEAQ (reference sequence). CDR3 amino acids: CASRRTGDPHNEQFF. In nucleotides, the CDR3 is TGTGCCAGCAGACGGACAGGGGACCCCCACAATGAGCAGTTCTTC.

The rearrangement links TRBV27 to TRBJ2-4; TRBD2 might be the D (6 bases). The CDR3 consists of 15 residues. V dropped 6 bases and J dropped 0 bases, with 12 bases sitting between them. From germline, CDR1 is MNHEY and CDR2 SMNVEV (reference sequence). The chain's CDR3 is CASRDGGIAKNIQYF. CDR3 DNA: TGTGCCAGCAGAGATGGGGGGATAGCCAAAAACATTCAGTACTTC.